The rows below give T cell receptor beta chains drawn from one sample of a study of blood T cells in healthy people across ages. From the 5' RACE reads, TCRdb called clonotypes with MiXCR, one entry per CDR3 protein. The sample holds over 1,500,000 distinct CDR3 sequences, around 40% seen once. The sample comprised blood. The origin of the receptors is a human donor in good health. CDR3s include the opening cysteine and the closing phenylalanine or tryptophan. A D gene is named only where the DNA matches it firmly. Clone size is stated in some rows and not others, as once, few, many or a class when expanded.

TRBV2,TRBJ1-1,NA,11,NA,TGTGCCAGCAGGGGGGACGGTGTGGCTTTCTTT,CASRGDGVAFF
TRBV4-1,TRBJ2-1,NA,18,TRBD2,TGCGCCAGCAGCCAAGAGTTTAACGGGGGGGCATCCTACAATGAGCAGTTCTTC,CASSQEFNGGASYNEQFF
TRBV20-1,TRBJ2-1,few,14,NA,TGCAGTGCTAGTGACAAGAGCTCCTACAATGAGCAGTTCTTC,CSASDKSSYNEQFF
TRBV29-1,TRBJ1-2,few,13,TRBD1,TGCAGCGTTGACCCGGGACAGGGAAATGGCTACACCTTC,CSVDPGQGNGYTF
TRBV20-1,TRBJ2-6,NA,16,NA,TGCAGTGTCCTCTTTCATGGGCTCGGTGGGGCCAACGTCCTGATTTTC,CSVLFHGLGGANVLIF
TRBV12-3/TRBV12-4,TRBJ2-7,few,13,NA,TGTGCCAGCAGTCCGGGACGCTTATACGAGCAGTACTTC,CASSPGRLYEQYF
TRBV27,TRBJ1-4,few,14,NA,TGTGCCAGCAGATCGGGGGTGCCTAATGAAAAACTGTTTTTT,CASRSGVPNEKLFF
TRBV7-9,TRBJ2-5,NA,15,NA,TGTGCCAGCAGCTTAGACGGGGGCGTTTGGGAGACCCAGTACTTC,CASSLDGGVWETQYF
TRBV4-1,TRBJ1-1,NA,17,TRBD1,TGCGCCAGCAGCCAAGGGACAGGGAAACACATGAACACTGAAGCTTTCTTT,CASSQGTGKHMNTEAFF
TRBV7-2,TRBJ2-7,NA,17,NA,TGTGCCAGCAGCTTAGAAACCGGGACTCTCCTCCGCTACGAGCAGTACTTC,CASSLETGTLLRYEQYF
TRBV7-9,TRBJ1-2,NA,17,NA,TGTGCCGGCAGCTTGGAGTATTTGGGAGCGCCTAACTATGGCTACACCTTC,CAGSLEYLGAPNYGYTF
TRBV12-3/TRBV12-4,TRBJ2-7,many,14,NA,TGTGCCAGCAGCTTCGGACTGGGGGCCTACGAGCAGTACTTC,CASSFGLGAYEQYF
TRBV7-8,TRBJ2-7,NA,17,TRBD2,TGTGCCAGCAGCTTCCTAACGAGCGGGGACCTCTCCTGCGAGCAGTACTTC,CASSFLTSGDLSCEQYF
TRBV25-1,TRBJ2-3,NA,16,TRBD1,TGTGCCAGCAGTGACATGGACAGGGCCGGGACAGATACGCAGTATTTT,CASSDMDRAGTDTQYF
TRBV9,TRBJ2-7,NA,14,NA,TGTGCCAGCAGCGCCGAAGTCGGGAACTACGAGCAGTACTTC,CASSAEVGNYEQYF
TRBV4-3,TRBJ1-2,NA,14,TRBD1,TGCGCCAGCAGCGAAGGGACAGCTAACTATGGCTACACCTTC,CASSEGTANYGYTF
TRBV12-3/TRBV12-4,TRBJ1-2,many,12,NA,TGTGCCAGCAGTTTTGGGCAGGATGGCTACACCTTC,CASSFGQDGYTF
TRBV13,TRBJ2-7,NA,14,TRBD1,TGTGCCAGCAGCTACCGGACAGGGGACTGCGAGCAGTACTTC,CASSYRTGDCEQYF
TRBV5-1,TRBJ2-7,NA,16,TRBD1,TGCGCCAGCAGCTCGGGTTACAGGGGTTTGGGTTACGAGCAGTACTTC,CASSSGYRGLGYEQYF
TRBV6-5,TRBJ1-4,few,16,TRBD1,TGTGCCAGCAGTTACTCCCAGACAGGGGGTGATGAAAAACTGTTTTTT,CASSYSQTGGDEKLFF
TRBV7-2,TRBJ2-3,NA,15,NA,TGTGCCAGCAGGGCGGGGTGGGGCTTTGCAGATACGCAGTATTTT,CASRAGWGFADTQYF
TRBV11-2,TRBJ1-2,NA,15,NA,TGTGCCAGCAGCACCTATCCCGGGGATGTGGATGGCTACACCTTC,CASSTYPGDVDGYTF
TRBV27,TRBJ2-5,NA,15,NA,TGTGCCAGCAGTTTCCTCGCAGCCAACCAAGAGACCCAGTACTTC,CASSFLAANQETQYF
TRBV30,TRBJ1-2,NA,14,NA,TGTGCCTGGTCATCTAACCAGGGAGTTGAAGGCTACACCTTC,CAWSSNQGVEGYTF
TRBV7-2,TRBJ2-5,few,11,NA,TGTGCCAGCAGCCCGTCAGGGAAACAGTACTTC,CASSPSGKQYF
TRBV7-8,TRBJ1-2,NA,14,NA,TGTGCCAGCAGCCCTCGGGCCGCTTACTATGGCTACACCTTC,CASSPRAAYYGYTF
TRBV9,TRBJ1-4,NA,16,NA,TGTGCCAGCAGCGTAGGAGTTCCATCAGCTAATGGAAAACTGTTTTTT,CASSVGVPSANGKLFF
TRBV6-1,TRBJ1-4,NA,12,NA,TGTGCCAGCAGTGTGGATATTGGAAAGCTGTTTTTT,CASSVDIGKLFF
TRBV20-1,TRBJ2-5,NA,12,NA,TGCAGTGCAAGGCGGTACCAAGAGACCCAGTACTTC,CSARRYQETQYF
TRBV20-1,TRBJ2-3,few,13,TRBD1,TGCAGTCCCGGGACAGTCCACACAGATACGCAGTATTTT,CSPGTVHTDTQYF
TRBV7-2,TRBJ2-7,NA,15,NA,TGTGCCAGCAGCAGTCTAGGCATACTTGGGGCCGAGCAGTACTTC,CASSSLGILGAEQYF
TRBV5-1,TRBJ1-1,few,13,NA,TGCGCCAGCCGGGACTTGACGGACACTGAAGCTTTCTTT,CASRDLTDTEAFF
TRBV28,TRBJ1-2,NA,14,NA,TGTGTCAGCAGTTTATGGGGGCCTAACTATGGCTACACCTTC,CVSSLWGPNYGYTF
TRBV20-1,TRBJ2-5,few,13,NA,TGCAGTGCTTGCCAGGGTACGCAAGAGACCCAGTACTTC,CSACQGTQETQYF
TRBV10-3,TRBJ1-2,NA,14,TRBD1,TGTGCCATCAGCGGGACAGAGGGTCACTATGGCTACACCTTC,CAISGTEGHYGYTF
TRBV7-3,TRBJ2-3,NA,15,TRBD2,TGTGCCAGCAGCCCGGGACTAGCTGGGCTTGGTACGCAGTATTTT,CASSPGLAGLGTQYF